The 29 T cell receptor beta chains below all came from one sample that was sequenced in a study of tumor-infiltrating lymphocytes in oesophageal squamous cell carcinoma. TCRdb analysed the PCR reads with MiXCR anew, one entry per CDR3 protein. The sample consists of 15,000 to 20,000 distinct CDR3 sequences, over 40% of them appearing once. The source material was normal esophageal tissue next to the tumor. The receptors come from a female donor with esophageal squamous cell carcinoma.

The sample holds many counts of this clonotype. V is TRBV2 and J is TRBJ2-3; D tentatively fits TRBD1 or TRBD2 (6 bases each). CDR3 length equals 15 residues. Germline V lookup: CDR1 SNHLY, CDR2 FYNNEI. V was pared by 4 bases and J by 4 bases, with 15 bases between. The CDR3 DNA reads TGTGCCAGCAGTGCGGGGGCAACGGGTTCAGATACGCAGTATTTT. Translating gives CASSAGATGSDTQYF.

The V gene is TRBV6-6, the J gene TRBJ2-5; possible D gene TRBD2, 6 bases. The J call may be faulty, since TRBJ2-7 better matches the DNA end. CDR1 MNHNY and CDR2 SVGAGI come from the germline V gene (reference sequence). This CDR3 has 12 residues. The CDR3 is CATRGSPSEQYF. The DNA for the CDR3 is TGTGCCACCCGGGGGTCGCCCTCCGAGCAGTACTTC.

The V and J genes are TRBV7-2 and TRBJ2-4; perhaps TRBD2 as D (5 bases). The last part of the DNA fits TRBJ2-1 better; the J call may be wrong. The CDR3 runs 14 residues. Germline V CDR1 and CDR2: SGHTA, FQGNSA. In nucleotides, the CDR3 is TGTGCCAGCAGCCAACAACTAGTTCTACTTGAGCAGTTCTTC. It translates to CASSQQLVLLEQFF.

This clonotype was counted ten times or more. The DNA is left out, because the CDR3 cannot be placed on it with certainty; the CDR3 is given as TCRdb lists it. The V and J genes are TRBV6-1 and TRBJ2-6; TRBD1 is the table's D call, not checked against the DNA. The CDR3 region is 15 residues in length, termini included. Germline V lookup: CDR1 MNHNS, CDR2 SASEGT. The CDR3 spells CASSFRDRQRAVLRF.

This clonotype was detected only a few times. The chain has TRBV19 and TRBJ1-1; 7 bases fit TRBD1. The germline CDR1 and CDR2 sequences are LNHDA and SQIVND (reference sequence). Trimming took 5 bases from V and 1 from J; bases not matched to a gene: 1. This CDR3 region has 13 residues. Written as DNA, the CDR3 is TGTGCCAGTAGTCGGACAGGGAACACTGAAGCTTTCTTT. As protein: CASSRTGNTEAFF.

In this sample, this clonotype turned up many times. CDR3 loop: CASSLAVGYEQYF. In nucleotides, the CDR3 is TGTGCCAGCAGCTTAGCGGTAGGGTACGAGCAGTACTTC. The rearrangement uses TRBV7-2 and TRBJ2-7, with D unclear. CDR1 and CDR2 from the germline V gene are SGHTA and FQGNSA. Between the trimmed V and J ends, which lost 0 bases and 4 bases, there was a span of 7 bases. This CDR3 has 13 residues.

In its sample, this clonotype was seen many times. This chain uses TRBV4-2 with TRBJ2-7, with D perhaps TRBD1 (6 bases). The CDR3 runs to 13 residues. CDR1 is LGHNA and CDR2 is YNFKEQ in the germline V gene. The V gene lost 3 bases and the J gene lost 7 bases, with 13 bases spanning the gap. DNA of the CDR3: TGTGCCAGCAGCCACAGTGGCAGGGGAGAGCAGTACTTC. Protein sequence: CASSHSGRGEQYF.

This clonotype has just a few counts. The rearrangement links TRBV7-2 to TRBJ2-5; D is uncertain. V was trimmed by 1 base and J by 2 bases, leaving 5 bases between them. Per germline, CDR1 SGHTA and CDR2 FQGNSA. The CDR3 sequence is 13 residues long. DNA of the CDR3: TGTGCCAGCAGCTTAGGACCGCAAGAGACCCAGTACTTC. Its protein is CASSLGPQETQYF.

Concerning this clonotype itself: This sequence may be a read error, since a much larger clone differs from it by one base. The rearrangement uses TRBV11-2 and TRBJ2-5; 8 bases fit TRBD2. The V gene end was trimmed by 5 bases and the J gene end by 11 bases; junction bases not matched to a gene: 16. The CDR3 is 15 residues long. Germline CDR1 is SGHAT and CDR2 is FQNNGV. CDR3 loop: CASSPQRLANNEQYF. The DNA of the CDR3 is TGTGCCAGCAGCCCACAACGACTAGCGAACAATGAGCAGTACTTC.

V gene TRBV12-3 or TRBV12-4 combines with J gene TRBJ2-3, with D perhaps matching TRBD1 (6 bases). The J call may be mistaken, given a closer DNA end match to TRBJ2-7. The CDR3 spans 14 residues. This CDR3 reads CASSDGTRGNEQYF. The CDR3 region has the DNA TGTGCCAGCAGCGACGGGACAAGGGGAAATGAGCAGTACTTC.

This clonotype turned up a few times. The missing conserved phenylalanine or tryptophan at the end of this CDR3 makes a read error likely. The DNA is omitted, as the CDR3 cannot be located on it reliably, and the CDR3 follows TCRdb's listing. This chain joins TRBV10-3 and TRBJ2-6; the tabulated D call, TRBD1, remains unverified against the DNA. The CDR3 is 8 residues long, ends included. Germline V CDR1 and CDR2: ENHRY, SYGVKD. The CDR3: CAISESRT.

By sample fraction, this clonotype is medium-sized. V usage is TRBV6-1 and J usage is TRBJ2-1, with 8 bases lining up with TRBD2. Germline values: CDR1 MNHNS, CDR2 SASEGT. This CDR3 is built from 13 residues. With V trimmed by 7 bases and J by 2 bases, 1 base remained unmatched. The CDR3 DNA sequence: TGTGCCAGCACGGGGGGGGCCTACAATGAGCAGTTCTTC. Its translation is CASTGGAYNEQFF.

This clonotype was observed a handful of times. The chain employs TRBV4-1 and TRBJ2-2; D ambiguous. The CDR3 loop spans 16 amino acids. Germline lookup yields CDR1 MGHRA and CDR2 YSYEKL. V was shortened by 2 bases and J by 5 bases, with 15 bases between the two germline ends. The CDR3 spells CASSQQVDAWTGELFF. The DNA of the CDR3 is TGCGCCAGCAGCCAACAGGTGGACGCGTGGACCGGGGAGCTGTTTTTT.

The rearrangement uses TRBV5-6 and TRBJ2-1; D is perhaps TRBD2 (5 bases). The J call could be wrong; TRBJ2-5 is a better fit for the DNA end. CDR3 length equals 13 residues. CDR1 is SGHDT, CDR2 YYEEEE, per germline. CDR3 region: CASRGGAAETQYF. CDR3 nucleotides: TGTGCCAGCAGGGGCGGAGCGGCAGAGACCCAGTACTTC.

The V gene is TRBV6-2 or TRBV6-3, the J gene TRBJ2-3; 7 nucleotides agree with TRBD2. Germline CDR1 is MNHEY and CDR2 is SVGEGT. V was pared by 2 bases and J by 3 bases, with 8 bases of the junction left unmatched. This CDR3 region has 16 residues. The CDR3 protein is CASSYDRTRWTDTQYF. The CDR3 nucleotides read TGTGCCAGCAGTTACGATCGGACTAGATGGACAGATACGCAGTATTTT.

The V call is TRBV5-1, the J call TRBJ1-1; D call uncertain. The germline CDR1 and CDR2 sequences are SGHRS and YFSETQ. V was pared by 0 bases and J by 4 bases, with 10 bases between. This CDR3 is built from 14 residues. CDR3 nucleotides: TGCGCCAGCAGCTTGGGGGGTGCTTCCACTGAAGCTTTCTTT. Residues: CASSLGGASTEAFF. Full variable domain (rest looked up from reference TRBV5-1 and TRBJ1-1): KAGVTQTPRYLIKTRGQQVTLSCSPISGHRSVSWYQQTPGQGLQFLFEYFSETQRNKGNFPGRFSGRQFSNSRSEMNVSTLELGDSALYLCASSLGGASTEAFFGQGTRLTVV.

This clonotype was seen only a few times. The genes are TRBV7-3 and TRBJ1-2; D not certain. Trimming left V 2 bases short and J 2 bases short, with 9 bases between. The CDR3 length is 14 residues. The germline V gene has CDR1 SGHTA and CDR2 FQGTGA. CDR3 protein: CASSLYGGNYGYTF. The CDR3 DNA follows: TGTGCCAGCAGCTTATACGGCGGAAACTATGGCTACACCTTC. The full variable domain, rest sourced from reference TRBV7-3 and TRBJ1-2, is GAGVSQTPSNKVTEKGKYVELRCDPISGHTALYWYRQSLGQGPEFLIYFQGTGAADDSGLPNDRFFAVRPEGSVSTLKIQRTERGDSAVYLCASSLYGGNYGYTFGSGTRLTVV.

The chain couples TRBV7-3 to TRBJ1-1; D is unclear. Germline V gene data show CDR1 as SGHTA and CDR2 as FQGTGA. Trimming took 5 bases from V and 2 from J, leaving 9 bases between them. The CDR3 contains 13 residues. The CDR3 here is CASSTSFNTEAFF. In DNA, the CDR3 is TGTGCCAGCAGCACTTCCTTCAACACTGAAGCTTTCTTT.

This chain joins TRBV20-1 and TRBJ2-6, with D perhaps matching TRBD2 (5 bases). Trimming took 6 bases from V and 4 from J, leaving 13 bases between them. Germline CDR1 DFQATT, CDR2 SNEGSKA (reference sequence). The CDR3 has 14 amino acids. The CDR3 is CSAYPPGGANVLTF. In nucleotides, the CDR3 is TGCAGTGCCTATCCCCCGGGGGGGGCCAACGTCCTGACTTTC.

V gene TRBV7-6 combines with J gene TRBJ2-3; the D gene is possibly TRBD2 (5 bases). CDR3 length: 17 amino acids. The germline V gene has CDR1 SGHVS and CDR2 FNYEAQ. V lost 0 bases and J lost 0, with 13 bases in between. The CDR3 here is CASSLARRGRSTDTQYF. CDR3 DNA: TGTGCCAGCAGCTTAGCGCGACGGGGTAGAAGCACAGATACGCAGTATTTT. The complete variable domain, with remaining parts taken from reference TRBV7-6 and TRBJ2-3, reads GAGVSQSPRYKVTKRGQDVALRCDPISGHVSLYWYRQALGQGPEFLTYFNYEAQQDKSGLPNDRFSAERPEGSISTLTIQRTEQRDSAMYRCASSLARRGRSTDTQYFGPGTRLTVL.

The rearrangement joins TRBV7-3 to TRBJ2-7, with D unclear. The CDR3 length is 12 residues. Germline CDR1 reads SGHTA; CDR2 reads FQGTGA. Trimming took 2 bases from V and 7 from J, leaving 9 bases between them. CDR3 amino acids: CASSLGKNEQYF. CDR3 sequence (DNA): TGTGCCAGCAGCTTAGGAAAAAATGAGCAGTACTTC.

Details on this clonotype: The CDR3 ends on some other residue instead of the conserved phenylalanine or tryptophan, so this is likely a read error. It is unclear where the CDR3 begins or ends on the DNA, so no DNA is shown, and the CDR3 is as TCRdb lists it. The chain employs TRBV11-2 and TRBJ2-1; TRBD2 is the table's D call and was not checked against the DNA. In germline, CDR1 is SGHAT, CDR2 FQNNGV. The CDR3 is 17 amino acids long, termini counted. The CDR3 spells CASRKDPSRQETQYFGS.

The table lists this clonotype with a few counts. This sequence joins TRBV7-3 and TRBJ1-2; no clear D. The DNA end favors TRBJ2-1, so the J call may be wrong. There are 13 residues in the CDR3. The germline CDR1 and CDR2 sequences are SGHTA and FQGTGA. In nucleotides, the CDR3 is TGTGCCAGCAGCTTATCACGCGACAATGAGCAGTTCTTC. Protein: CASSLSRDNEQFF.

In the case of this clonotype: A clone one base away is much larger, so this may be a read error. The chain's CDR3 is CAIRSGGELYF. The CDR3 nucleotides read TGTGCCATCAGAAGCGGTGGGGAGCTGTATTTT. The genes are TRBV10-3 and TRBJ2-3, with D maybe TRBD2 (5 bases). V was shortened by 6 bases and J by 14 bases, with 15 bases between the two germline ends. Germline CDR1 ENHRY, CDR2 SYGVKD. The length of the CDR3 is 11 residues.

The CDR3 region has the DNA TGTGCCAGCAGGGACGACTCTGGGTGGGAGCAGTACTTC. This codes for CASRDDSGWEQYF. The chain has TRBV6-1 and TRBJ2-7, with D unclear. Germline values: CDR1 MNHNS, CDR2 SASEGT. V was pared by 6 bases and J by 7 bases, with 16 bases between. There are 13 residues in the CDR3.

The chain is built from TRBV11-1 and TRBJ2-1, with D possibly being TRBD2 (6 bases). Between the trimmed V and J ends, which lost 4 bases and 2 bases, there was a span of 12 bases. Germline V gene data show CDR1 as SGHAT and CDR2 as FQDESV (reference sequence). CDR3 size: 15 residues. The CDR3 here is CASSSRLVPYNEQFF. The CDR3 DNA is TGTGCCAGCAGCTCGAGACTAGTCCCCTACAATGAGCAGTTCTTC.

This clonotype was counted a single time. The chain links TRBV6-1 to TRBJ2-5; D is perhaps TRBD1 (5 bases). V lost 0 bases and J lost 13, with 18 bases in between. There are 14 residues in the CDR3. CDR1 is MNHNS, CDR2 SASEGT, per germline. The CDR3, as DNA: TGTGCCAGCAGTGAAGCGCTTCAGGGTTTTACGCCGTACTTC. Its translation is CASSEALQGFTPYF.

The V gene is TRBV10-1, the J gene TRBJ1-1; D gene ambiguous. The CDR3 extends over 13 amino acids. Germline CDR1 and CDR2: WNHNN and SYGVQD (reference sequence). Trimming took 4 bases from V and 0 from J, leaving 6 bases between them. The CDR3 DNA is TGCGCCAGCAGTGTACAGTTGAACACTGAAGCTTTCTTT. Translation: CASSVQLNTEAFF.

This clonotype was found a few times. CDR3 DNA sequence: TGTGCCAGCAGCCACCCCTCTTGGGAGGGAGAGACCCAGTACTTC. Its protein is CASSHPSWEGETQYF. The chain carries TRBV7-2 and TRBJ2-5, with 7 nucleotides matching TRBD2. The V and J ends lost 5 bases and 4 bases, in that order; junction bases with no gene match: 10. This CDR3 spans 15 amino acids. Germline V gene lookup returns CDR1 SGHTA and CDR2 FQGNSA.